The entry below gives a single T cell receptor beta chain sequence along with its context. This entry is derived from a study of cytomegalovirus exposure and HLA in healthy donors. The ends were cut back, 4 bases at V and 4 bases at J, with 16 bases in the middle. CDR1 MNHEY and CDR2 SVGAGI come from the germline V gene. The CDR3 totals 15 residues. The donors comprised healthy bone marrow donors. The PCR ran on 60 Vbeta and 13 Jbeta primers. Generated by immunoSEQ multiplex PCR, the TCRdb table keeps only in-frame clones and is missing some. The sample includes some 86,000 clones, roughly 70% seen only once; the top ten take about 2%.

The source is a man aged 25-45 years in good health and CMV-seronegative. The chain joins TRBV6-5 to TRBJ1-1; D perhaps matches TRBD1 (5 bases). Sample: PBMCs. The CDR3 here is CASSLQVNVGTEAFF. The CDR3 nucleotides read TGTGCCAGCAGTTTACAGGTGAACGTGGGCACTGAAGCTTTCTTT.